This TCR beta chain was sequenced in a study of patients and donors after allogeneic stem cell transplantation. TCRdb itself ran the RT-PCR reads through MiXCR, one entry per CDR3 protein. The sample consists of 160,000 or so distinct CDR3 sequences, 24% of them appearing once. V lost 6 bases to trimming and J lost 3 bases; unmatched junction nucleotides: 11. Germline loops: CDR1 SGHDN, CDR2 FVKESK. There are 16 residues in the CDR3. The chain employs TRBV14 and TRBJ1-2, with 9 bases fitting TRBD1. The clonotype was recovered from a human donor who was either an allogeneic HSCT recipient or a stem cell or donor lymphocyte infusion donor (not recorded which). It is not recorded whose cells these are; they may come from a transplant donor. Sequenced: blood, either unsorted or a sorted T cell fraction (not recorded which). The CDR3 sequence: CASSHPGQGFYYGYTF. The CDR3 DNA is TGTGCCAGCAGTCATCCGGGACAGGGATTTTACTATGGCTACACCTTC.